This record concerns one T cell receptor beta chain sequence. This table comes from immunoSEQ multiplex PCR, and its TCRdb copy is limited to in-frame clones, with some not included. The sample yields around 310,000 clones, approximately 80% seen once. The data were obtained in a study of cytotoxic CD8 clonotypes in ibrutinib-treated CLL. Whole-study context: Partial responses totalled roughly 24 and complete responses 2; after median roughly 64 months, approximately 15 remained remitted and approximately twelve progressed. Average yields of 255,043 productive templates and approximately 94,000 productive rearrangements characterized the samples.

Libraries of TCR beta were made from approximately 2 micrograms of genomic DNA that came from cryopreserved PBMCs. The CDR3 consists of 16 residues. Germline V CDR1 and CDR2: MNHNS, SASEGT. The ends were cut back, 0 bases at V and 2 bases at J, with 11 bases in the middle. The sample here was PBMCs, taken before ibrutinib treatment. The J gene is TRBJ1-5, the V gene TRBV6-1; D is uncertain. This sequence originates from a human donor with chronic lymphocytic leukemia. CDR3 nucleotide sequence: TGTGCCAGCAGTGAAGCGCTTCTGGCAGGCAATCAGCCCCAGCATTTT. Protein product: CASSEALLAGNQPQHF.